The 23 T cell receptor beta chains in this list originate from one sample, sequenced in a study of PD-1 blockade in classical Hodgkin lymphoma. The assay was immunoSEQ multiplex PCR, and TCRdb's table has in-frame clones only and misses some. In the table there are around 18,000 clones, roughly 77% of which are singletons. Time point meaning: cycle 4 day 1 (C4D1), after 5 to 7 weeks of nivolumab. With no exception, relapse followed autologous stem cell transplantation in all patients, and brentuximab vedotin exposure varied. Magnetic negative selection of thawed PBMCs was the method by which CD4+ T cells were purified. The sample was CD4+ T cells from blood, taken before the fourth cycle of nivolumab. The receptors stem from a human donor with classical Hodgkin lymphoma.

The CDR3 loop is CASSPYLTSGRSSYNEQFF. Here the CDR3 DNA reads TGTGCCAGCTCACCCTACCTTACTAGCGGGAGAAGCTCCTACAATGAGCAGTTCTTC. The genes are TRBV18 and TRBJ2-1; TRBD2 aligns across 11 bases. J was trimmed by 0 bases and V by 3 bases; bases with no gene match: 10. CDR3 length equals 19 residues. The germline V gene encodes CDR1 KGHSH and CDR2 LQKENI.

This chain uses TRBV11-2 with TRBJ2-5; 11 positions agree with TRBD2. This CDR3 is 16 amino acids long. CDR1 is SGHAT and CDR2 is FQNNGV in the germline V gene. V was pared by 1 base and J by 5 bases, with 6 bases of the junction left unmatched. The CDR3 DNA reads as TGTGCCAGCAGCTTAGGATCTAGCGGGAGGAGGGAGACCCAGTACTTC. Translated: CASSLGSSGRRETQYF.

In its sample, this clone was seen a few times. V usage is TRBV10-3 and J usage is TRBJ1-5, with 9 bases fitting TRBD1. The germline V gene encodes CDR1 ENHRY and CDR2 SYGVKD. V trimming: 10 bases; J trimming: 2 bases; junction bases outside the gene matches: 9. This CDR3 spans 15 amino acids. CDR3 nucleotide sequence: TGTGCCACGTTGGGACAGGGACAGGGCAATCAGCCCCAGCATTTT. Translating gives CATLGQGQGNQPQHF.

The CDR3 DNA follows: TGTGCCAGCAGCGTAGATGGGGGGCCGGGTCAGCCCCAGCATTTT. Residues: CASSVDGGPGQPQHF. This sequence joins TRBV9 and TRBJ1-5, with D possibly being TRBD1 (6 bases). This CDR3 contains 15 residues. Germline V gives CDR1 SGDLS, CDR2 YYNGEE. V was shortened by 0 bases and J by 6 bases, with 13 bases between the two germline ends.

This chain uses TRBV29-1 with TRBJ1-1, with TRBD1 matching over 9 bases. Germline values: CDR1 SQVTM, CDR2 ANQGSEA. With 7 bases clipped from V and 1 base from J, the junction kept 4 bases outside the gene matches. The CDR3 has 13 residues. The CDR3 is CSGEQGANTEAFF. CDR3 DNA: TGCAGCGGAGAACAGGGGGCGAACACTGAAGCTTTCTTT. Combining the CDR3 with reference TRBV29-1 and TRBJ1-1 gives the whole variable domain SAVISQKPSRDICQRGTSLTIQCQVDSQVTMMFWYRQQPGQSLTLIATANQGSEATYESGFVIDKFPISRPNLTFSTLTVSNMSPEDSSIYLCSGEQGANTEAFFGQGTRLTVV.

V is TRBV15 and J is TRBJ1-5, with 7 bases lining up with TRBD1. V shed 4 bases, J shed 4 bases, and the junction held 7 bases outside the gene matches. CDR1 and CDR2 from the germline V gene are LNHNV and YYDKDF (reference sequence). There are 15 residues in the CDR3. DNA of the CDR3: TGTGCCACCAGCACCCAGACAGGGCATAATCAGCCCCAGCATTTT. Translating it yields CATSTQTGHNQPQHF. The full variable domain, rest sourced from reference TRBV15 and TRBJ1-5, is DAMVIQNPRYQVTQFGKPVTLSCSQTLNHNVMYWYQQKSSQAPKLLFHYYDKDFNNEADTPDNFQSRRPNTSFCFLDIRSPGLGDTAMYLCATSTQTGHNQPQHFGDGTRLSIL.

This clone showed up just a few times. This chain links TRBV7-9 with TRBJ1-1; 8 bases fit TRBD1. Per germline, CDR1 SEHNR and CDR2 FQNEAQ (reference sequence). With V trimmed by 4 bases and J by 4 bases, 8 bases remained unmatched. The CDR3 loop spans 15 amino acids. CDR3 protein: CASSSQGGAGTEAFF. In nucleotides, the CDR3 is TGTGCCAGCAGCTCACAGGGGGGAGCAGGCACTGAAGCTTTCTTT.

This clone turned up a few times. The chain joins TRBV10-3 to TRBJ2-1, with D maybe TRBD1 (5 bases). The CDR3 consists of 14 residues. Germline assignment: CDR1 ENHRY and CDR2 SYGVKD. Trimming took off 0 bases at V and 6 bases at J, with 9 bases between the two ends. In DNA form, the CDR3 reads TGTGCCATCAGTGAGTCAGGGGCAGCCAATGAGCAGTTCTTC. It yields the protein CAISESGAANEQFF.

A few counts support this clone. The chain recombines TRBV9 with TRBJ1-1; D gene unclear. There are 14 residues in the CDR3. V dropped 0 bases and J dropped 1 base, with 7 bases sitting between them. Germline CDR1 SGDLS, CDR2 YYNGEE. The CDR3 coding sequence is TGTGCCAGCAGCGTAGGGACCACGAACACTGAAGCTTTCTTT. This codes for CASSVGTTNTEAFF.

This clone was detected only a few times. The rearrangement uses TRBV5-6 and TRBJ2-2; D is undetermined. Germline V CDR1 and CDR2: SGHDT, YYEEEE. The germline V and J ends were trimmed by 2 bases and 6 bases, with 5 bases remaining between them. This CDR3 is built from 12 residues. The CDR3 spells CASSFTPGELFF. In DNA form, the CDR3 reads TGTGCCAGCAGCTTTACTCCCGGGGAGCTGTTTTTT.

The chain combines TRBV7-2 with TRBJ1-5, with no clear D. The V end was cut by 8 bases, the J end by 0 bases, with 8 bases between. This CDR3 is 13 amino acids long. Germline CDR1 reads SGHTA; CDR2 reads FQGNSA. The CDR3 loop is CASSPFSNQPQHF. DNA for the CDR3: TGTGCCAGCTCGCCGTTTAGCAATCAGCCCCAGCATTTT.

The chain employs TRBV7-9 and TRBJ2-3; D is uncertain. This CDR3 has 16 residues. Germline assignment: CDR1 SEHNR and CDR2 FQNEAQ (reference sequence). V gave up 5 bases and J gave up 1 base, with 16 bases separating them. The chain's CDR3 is CASSDGLGWGTDTQYF. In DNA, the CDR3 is TGTGCCAGCAGCGACGGCCTCGGATGGGGCACAGATACGCAGTATTTT.

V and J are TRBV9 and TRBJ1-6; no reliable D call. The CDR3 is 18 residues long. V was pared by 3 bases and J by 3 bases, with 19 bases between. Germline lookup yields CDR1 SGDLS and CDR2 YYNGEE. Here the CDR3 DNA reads TGTGCCAGCAGCGCCGTCCCTAGCGGGTCGCTCTATAATTCACCCCTCCACTTT. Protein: CASSAVPSGSLYNSPLHF.

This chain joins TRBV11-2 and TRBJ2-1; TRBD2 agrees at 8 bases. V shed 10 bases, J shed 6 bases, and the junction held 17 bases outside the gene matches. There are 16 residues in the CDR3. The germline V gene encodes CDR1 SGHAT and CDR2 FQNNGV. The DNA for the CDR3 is TGTGCCACCTCAAGGGGCGGGAGGTTTGTATTCAATGAGCAGTTCTTC. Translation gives CATSRGGRFVFNEQFF.

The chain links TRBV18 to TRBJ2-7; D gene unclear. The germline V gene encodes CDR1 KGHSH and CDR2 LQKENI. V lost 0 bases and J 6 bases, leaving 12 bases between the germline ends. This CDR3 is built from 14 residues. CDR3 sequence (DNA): TGTGCCAGCTCACCACCGGTGACCCGGGTCGAGCAGTACTTC. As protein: CASSPPVTRVEQYF.

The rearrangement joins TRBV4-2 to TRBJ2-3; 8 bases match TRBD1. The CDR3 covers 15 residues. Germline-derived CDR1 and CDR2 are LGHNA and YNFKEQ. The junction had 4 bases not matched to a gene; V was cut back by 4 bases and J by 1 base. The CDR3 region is CASSPPGQGTDTQYF. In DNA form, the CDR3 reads TGTGCCAGCAGCCCCCCGGGACAGGGCACAGATACGCAGTATTTT.

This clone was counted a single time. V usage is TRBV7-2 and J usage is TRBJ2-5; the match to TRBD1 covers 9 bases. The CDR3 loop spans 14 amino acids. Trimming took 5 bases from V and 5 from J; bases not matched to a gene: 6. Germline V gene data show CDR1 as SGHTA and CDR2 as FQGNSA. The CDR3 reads CASSHGQGSETQYF. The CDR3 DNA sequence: TGTGCCAGCAGCCACGGACAGGGGTCGGAGACCCAGTACTTC.

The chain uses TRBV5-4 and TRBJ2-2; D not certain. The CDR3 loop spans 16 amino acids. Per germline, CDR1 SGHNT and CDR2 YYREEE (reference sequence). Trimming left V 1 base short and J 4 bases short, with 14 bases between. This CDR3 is CASSLRPSSSTGELFF. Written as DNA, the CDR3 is TGTGCCAGCAGCTTGCGGCCCTCATCTTCCACCGGGGAGCTGTTTTTT.

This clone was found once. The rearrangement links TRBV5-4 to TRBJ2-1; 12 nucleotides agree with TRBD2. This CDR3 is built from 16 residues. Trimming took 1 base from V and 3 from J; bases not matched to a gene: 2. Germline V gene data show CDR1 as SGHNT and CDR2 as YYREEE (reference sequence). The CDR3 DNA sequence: TGTGCCAGCAGCTTGACTAGCGGGAGGAACTACAATGAGCAGTTCTTC. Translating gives CASSLTSGRNYNEQFF. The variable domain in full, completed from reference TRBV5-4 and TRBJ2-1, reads ETGVTQSPTHLIKTRGQQVTLRCSSQSGHNTVSWYQQALGQGPQFIFQYYREEENGRGNFPPRFSGLQFPNYSSELNVNALELDDSALYLCASSLTSGRNYNEQFFGPGTRLTVL.

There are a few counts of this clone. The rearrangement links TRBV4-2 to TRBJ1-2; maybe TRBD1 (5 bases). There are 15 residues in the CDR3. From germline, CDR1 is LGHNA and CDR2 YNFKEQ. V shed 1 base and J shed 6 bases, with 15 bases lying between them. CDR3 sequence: CASSQGGGRVHGYTF. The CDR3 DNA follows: TGTGCCAGCAGCCAAGGGGGAGGCAGGGTGCATGGCTACACCTTC.

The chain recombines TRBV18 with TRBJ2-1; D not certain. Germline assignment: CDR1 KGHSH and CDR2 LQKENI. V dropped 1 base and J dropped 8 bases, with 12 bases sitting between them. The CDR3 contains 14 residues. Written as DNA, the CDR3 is TGTGCCAGCTCACCACAAGTTCCGGTGCATGAGCAGTTCTTC. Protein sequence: CASSPQVPVHEQFF.

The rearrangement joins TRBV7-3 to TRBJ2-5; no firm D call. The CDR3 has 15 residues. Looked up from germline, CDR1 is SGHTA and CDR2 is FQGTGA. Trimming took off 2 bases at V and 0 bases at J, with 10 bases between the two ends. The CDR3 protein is CASSLVGSYQETQYF. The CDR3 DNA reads TGTGCCAGCAGCTTAGTCGGATCGTACCAAGAGACCCAGTACTTC.

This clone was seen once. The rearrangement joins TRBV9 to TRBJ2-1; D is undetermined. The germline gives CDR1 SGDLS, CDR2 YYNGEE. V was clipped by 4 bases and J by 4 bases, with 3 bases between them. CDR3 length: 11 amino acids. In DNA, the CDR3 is TGTGCCAGCAGCCTGTACAATGAGCAGTTCTTC. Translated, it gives CASSLYNEQFF.